Many counts were recorded for the clone carrying this TCR beta chain. The antigen remains unidentified. This record comes from a study of T cells after yellow fever vaccination. From the 5' RACE reads, TCRdb called clonotypes with MiXCR, one entry per CDR3 protein. The top ten clones hold about 3% of a sample with about 340,000 distinct CDR3 sequences, around 12% of them seen once. Whole-study results and caveats: Clones that expanded after primary vaccination mostly reappeared after the booster (96% CD4, 88% CD8).

The CDR3 totals 13 residues. Germline V CDR1 and CDR2: MNHEY, SVGAGI. Deletions cut 0 bases from V and 8 bases from J, with 10 bases between. The specimen comprised CD4+ T cells sorted from PBMCs, sampled 15 days after the yellow fever booster vaccination. The source is a man between 18 and 35 years old who received the YFV17D yellow fever vaccine. V usage is TRBV6-5 and J usage is TRBJ1-2, with no clear D. The DNA for the CDR3 is TGTGCCAGCAGTTACTCATACGGGGTCGGCTACACCTTC. It is translated as CASSYSYGVGYTF.